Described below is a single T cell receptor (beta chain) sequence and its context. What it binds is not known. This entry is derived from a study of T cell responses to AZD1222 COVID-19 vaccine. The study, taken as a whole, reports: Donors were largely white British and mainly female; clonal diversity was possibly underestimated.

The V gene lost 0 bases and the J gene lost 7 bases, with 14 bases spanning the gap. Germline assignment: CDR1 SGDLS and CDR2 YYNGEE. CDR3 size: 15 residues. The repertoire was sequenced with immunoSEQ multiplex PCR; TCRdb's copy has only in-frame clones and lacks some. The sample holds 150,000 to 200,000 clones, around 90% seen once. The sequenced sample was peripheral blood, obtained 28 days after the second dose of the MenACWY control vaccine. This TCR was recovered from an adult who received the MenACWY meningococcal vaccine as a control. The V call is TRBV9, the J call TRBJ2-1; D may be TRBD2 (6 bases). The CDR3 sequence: CASSVGSISGNEQFF. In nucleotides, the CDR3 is TGTGCCAGCAGCGTAGGGTCCATCAGCGGGAATGAGCAGTTCTTC.